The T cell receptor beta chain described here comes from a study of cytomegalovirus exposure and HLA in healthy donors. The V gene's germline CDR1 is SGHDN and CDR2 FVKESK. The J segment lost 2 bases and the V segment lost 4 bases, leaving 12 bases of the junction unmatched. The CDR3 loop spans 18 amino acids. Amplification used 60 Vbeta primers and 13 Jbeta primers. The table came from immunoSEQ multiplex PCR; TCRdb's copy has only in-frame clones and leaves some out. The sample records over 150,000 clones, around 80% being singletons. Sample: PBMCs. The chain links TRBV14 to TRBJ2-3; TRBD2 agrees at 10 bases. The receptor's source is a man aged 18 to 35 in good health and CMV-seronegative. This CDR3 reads CASSPSYVLAGSTDTQYF. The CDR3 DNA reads TGTGCCAGCAGCCCGTCGTACGTACTAGCGGGGTCCACAGATACGCAGTATTTT. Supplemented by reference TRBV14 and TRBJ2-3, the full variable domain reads EAGVTQFPSHSVIEKGQTVTLRCDPISGHDNLYWYRRVMGKEIKFLLHFVKESKQDESGMPNNRFLAERTGGTYSTLKVQPAELEDSGVYFCASSPSYVLAGSTDTQYFGPGTRLTVL.